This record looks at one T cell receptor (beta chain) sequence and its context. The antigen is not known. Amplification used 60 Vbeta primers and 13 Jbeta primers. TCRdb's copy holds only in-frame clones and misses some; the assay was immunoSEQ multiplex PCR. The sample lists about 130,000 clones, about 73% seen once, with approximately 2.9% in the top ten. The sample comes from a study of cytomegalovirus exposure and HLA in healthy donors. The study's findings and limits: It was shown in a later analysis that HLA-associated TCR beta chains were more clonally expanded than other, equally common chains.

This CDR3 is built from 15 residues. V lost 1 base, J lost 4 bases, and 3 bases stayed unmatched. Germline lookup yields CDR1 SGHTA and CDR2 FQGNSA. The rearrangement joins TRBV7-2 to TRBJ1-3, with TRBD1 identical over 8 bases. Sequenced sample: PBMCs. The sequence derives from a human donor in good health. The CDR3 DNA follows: TGTGCCAGCAGCTTAGGGCAGGGGGCCGGAAACACCATATATTTT. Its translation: CASSLGQGAGNTIYF.